This entry lists 5 T cell receptor beta chains sequenced from one sample in a study of early T cells in non-severe SARS-CoV-2 infection. MiXCR was run by TCRdb on the 5' RACE reads, yielding one entry per CDR3 protein. The repertoire holds tens of thousands of distinct CDR3 sequences, with about 9.9% as singletons. Input material: whole blood. These TCRs come from an adult who was a healthcare worker with PCR-confirmed SARS-CoV-2 infection or an uninfected control (not recorded which).

The chain employs TRBV6-6 and TRBJ1-2, with 8 bases fitting TRBD1. V shed 0 bases, J shed 4 bases, and the junction held 7 bases outside the gene matches. From germline, CDR1 is MNHNY and CDR2 SVGAGI (reference sequence). The CDR3 runs 16 residues. The CDR3 sequence is CASSYSNRGKGYGYTF. CDR3 coding DNA: TGTGCCAGCAGTTACTCGAACAGGGGGAAGGGCTATGGCTACACCTTC.

In its sample, this clonotype was seen many times. V usage is TRBV6-1 and J usage is TRBJ2-3, with 12 bases identical to TRBD2. The CDR3 runs 16 residues. After removal of 6 bases from V and 5 bases from J, the junction contained 9 bases not matched to a gene. Germline loops: CDR1 MNHNS, CDR2 SASEGT. The CDR3 DNA reads TGTGCCAGCAGCCCTAGGGCACTAGCGGGGGGAGATACGCAGTATTTT. Amino acids: CASSPRALAGGDTQYF.

This clonotype was found a few times. This chain links TRBV7-9 with TRBJ1-5; tentative D call: TRBD1 (6 bases). Deletions cut 3 bases from V and 0 bases from J, with 12 bases between. CDR1 and CDR2 from the germline V gene are SEHNR and FQNEAQ (reference sequence). The CDR3 extends over 16 amino acids. CDR3: CASSLGGGYSNQPQHF. The CDR3 DNA is TGTGCCAGCAGCTTGGGAGGGGGATATAGCAATCAGCCCCAGCATTTT.

This sequence joins TRBV21-1 and TRBJ1-3; the D call in the table, TRBD1, was not verified against the DNA. TRBV21-1 is an annotated pseudogene. The CDR3 has 12 residues. As DNA, the CDR3 is TGTGCCAGCTCCGGGGGTGGAAACACCATATATTTT. This codes for CASSGGGNTIYF.

This clonotype appeared a few times. The chain has TRBV28 and TRBJ1-6; D unclear. The germline gives CDR1 MDHEN, CDR2 SYDVKM. This CDR3 is built from 14 residues. V was clipped by 6 bases and J by 5 bases, with 11 bases between them. CDR3 sequence reads: CASREQPNNSPLHF. The CDR3 region has the DNA TGTGCCAGCAGGGAACAGCCAAATAATTCACCCCTCCACTTT.